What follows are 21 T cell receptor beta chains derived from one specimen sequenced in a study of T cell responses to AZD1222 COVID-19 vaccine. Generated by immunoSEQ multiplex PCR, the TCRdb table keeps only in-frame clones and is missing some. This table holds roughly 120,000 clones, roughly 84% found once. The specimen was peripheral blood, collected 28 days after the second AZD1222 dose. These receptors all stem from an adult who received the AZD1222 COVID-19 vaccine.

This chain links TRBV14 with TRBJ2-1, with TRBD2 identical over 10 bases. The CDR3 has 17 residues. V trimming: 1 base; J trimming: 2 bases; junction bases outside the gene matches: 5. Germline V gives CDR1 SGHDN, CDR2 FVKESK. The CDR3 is CASSQVLAGTPYNEQFF. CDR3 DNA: TGTGCCAGCAGCCAAGTACTAGCGGGAACCCCCTACAATGAGCAGTTCTTC.

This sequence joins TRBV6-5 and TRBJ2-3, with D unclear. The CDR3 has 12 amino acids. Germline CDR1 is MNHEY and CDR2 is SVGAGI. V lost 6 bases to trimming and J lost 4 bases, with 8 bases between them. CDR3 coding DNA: TGTGCCAGCAGAAGAGACTCAGATACGCAGTATTTT. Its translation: CASRRDSDTQYF.

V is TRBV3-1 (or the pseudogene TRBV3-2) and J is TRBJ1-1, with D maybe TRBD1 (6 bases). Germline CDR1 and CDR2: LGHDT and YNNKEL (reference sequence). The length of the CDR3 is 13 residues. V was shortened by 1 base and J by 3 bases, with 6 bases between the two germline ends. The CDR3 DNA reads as TGTGCCAGCAGCCAAGGGGGGCACACTGAAGCTTTCTTT. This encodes CASSQGGHTEAFF.

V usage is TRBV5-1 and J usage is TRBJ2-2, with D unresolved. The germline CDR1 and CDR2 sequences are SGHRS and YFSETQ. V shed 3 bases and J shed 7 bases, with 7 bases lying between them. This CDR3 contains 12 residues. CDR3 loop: CASSSMGGELFF. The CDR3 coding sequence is TGCGCCAGCAGCTCCATGGGCGGGGAGCTGTTTTTT.

The CDR3 DNA reads as TGTGCCAGTAGTCTCTTCAATCTTAGGACTAGCGGGGCCACGCAGTATTTT. Protein sequence: CASSLFNLRTSGATQYF. The chain carries TRBV19 and TRBJ2-3; TRBD2 agrees at 12 bases. The junction had 15 bases not matched to a gene; V was cut back by 5 bases and J by 9 bases. The CDR3 contains 17 residues. CDR1 and CDR2 (germline): LNHDA, SQIVND (reference sequence).

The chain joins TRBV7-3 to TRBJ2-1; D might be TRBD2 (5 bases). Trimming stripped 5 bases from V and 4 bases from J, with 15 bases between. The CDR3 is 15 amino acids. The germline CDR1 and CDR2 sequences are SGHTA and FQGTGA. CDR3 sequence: CASSPIAGSYNEQFF. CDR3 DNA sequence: TGTGCCAGCAGCCCGATCGCGGGTTCGTACAATGAGCAGTTCTTC.

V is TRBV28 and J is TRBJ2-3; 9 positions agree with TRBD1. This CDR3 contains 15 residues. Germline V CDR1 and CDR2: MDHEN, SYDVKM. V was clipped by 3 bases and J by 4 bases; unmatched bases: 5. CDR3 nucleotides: TGTGCCAGCAGTTTTACACAGGGGGCCTCAGATACGCAGTATTTT. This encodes CASSFTQGASDTQYF.

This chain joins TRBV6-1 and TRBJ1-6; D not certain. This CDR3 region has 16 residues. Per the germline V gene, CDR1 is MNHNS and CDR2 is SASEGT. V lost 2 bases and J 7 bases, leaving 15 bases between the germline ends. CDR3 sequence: CASSEFQWVLNSPLHF. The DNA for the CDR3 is TGTGCCAGCAGTGAATTTCAATGGGTCCTGAATTCACCCCTCCACTTT.

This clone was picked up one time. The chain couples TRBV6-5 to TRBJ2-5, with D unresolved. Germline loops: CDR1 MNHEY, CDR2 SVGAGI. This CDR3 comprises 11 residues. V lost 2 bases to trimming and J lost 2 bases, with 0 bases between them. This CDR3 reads CASSYQETQYF. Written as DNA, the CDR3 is TGTGCCAGCAGTTACCAAGAGACCCAGTACTTC.

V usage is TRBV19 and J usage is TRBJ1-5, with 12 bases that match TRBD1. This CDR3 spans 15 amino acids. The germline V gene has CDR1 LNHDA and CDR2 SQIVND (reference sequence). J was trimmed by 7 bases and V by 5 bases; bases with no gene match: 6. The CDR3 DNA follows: TGTGCCAGTAGTGGCGGGACAGGGGGCAGCCAGCCCCAGCATTTT. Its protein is CASSGGTGGSQPQHF.

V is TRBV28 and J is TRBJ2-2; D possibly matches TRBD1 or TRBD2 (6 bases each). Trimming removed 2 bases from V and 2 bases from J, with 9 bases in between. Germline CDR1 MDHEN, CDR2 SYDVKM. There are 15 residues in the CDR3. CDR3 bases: TGTGCCAGCAGTTTAGGGGGGACAAACACCGGGGAGCTGTTTTTT. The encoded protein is CASSLGGTNTGELFF.

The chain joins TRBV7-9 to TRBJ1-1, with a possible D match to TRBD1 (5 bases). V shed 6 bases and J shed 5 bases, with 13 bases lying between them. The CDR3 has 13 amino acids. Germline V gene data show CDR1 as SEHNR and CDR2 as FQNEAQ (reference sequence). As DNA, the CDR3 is TGTGCCAGCAGGGCAGGGTCGGGAACTGAAGCTTTCTTT. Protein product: CASRAGSGTEAFF.

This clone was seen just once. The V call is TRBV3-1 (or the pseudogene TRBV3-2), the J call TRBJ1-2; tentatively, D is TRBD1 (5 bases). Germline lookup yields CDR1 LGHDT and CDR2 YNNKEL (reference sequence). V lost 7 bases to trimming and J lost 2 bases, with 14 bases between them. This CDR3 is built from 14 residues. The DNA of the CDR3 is TGTGCCAGCACCGCCGGGACCATCAACTATGGCTACACCTTC. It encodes CASTAGTINYGYTF.

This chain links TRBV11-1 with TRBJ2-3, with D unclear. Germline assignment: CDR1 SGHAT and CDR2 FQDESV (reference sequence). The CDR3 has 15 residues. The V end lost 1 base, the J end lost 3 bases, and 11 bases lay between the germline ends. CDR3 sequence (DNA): TGTGCCAGCAGCTTAGATAGGGAAGGTACAGATACGCAGTATTTT. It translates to CASSLDREGTDTQYF.

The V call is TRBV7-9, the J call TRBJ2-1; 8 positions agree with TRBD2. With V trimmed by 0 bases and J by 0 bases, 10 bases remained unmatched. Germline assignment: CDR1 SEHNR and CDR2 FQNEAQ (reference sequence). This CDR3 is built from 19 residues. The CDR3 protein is CASSLARLASGFSYNEQFF. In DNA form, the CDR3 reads TGTGCCAGCAGCTTAGCGCGGTTGGCTAGCGGGTTCTCCTACAATGAGCAGTTCTTC.

CDR3: CASSIRSQPQHF. The CDR3 DNA sequence: TGTGCCAGCAGTATAAGGTCCCAGCCCCAGCATTTT. The genes are TRBV28 and TRBJ1-5, with unresolved D. The V end lost 5 bases, the J end lost 7 bases, and 9 bases lay between the germline ends. Germline-derived CDR1 and CDR2 are MDHEN and SYDVKM. The CDR3 runs 12 residues.

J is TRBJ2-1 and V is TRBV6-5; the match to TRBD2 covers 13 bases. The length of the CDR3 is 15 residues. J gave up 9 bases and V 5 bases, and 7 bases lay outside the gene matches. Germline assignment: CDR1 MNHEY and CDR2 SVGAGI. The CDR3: CASSQLAGGPVEQFF. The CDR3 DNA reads TGTGCCAGCAGTCAACTAGCGGGGGGGCCCGTTGAGCAGTTCTTC.

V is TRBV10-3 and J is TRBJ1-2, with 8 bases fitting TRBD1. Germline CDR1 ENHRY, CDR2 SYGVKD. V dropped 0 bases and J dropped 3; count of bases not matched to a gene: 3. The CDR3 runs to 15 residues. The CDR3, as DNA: TGTGCCATCAGTGAGTCGGCAGGGGGCGACTATGGCTACACCTTC. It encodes CAISESAGGDYGYTF.

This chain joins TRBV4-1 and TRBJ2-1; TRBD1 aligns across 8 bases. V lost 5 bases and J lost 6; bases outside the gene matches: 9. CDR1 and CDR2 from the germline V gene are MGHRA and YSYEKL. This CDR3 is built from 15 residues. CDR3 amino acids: CASSYLGTGLNEQFF. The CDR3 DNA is TGCGCCAGCAGCTACCTAGGGACAGGACTCAATGAGCAGTTCTTC.

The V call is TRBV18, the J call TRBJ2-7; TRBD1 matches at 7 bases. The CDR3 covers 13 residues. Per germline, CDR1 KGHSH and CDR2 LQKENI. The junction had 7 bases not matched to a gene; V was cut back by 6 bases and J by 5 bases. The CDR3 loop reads CASSEQGLHEQYF. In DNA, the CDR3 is TGTGCCAGCTCGGAACAGGGGCTCCACGAGCAGTACTTC.

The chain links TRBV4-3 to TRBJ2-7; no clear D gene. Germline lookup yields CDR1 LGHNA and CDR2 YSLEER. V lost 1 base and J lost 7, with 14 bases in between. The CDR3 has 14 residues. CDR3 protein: CASSQGAYDDEQYF. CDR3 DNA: TGCGCCAGCAGCCAAGGGGCTTATGACGATGAGCAGTACTTC.